A single sample gave rise to the 30 T cell receptor beta chains below, sequenced in a study of T cell clonality in common variable immunodeficiency. Sequencing was performed with immunoSEQ multiplex PCR; in TCRdb, only in-frame clones are kept and a portion is missing. The sample presents tens of thousands of clones, none singletons. Specimen: peripheral blood mononuclear cells. The receptors here all came from a person aged 18 to 75 in good health.

This clone came up many times. From the germline J gene comes the end of the CDR3, since the read stops 3 residues before it. The chain employs TRBV6-2 or TRBV6-3 and TRBJ1-5; the D gene is possibly TRBD1 (6 bases). The germline V gene has CDR1 MNHEY and CDR2 SVGEGT. Trimming removed 7 bases from V and 2 bases from J, with 12 bases in between. CDR3 length: 14 amino acids. CDR3 residues: CASNPAGGNQPQHF. The sequenced CDR3 bases are TGTGCCAGCAATCCCGCAGGGGGCAATCAGCCC.

This clone was found many times. The junction differs from germline at one of its ends, possibly a read error. The read ends 3 residues early relative to the CDR3; the germline J gene fills the gap. This sequence joins TRBV20-1 and TRBJ2-3; TRBD2 agrees at 9 bases. CDR3 size: 15 residues. CDR1 is DFQATT and CDR2 is SNEGSKA in the germline V gene (reference sequence). The part of the CDR3 DNA that was read is TGCAGCGCTAGGAGTCTAGCGGGGACCACAGATACG. Translated, it gives CSARSLAGTTDT. The whole CDR3 sequence reads CSARSLAGTTDTQYF.

At least ten counts were recorded for this clone. The read gets to within 3 residues of the CDR3 end, and the germline J gene fills in the rest. The chain combines TRBV7-6 with TRBJ2-1; TRBD2 matches 11 bases. This CDR3 region has 13 residues. Per the germline V gene, CDR1 is SGHVS and CDR2 is FNYEAQ. Unmatched junction bases numbered 4, after V lost 6 bases and J lost 9 bases. The sequenced CDR3 bases are TGTGCCAGCAGTTGGGGACTAGCGGCTGAG. Its protein product is CASSWGLAAE. Given in full, the CDR3 is CASSWGLAAEQFF.

There are many counts of this clone. The CDR3 end is not reached by the read, which stops 3 residues before it; the germline J gene fills it in. V gene TRBV13 combines with J gene TRBJ1-6; TRBD1 agrees at 10 bases. Germline V lookup: CDR1 PRHDT, CDR2 FYEKMQ (reference sequence). Unmatched junction bases numbered 2, after V lost 3 bases and J lost 6 bases. The CDR3 extends over 15 amino acids. The chain's CDR3 is CASSLRTGGNSPLHF. CDR3 bases read: TGTGCCAGCAGCTTGAGGACAGGGGGTAATTCACCC.

As concerns this clone: Coverage ceases 3 residues before the CDR3 finishes, and the germline J gene fills in the end. The chain links TRBV5-1 to TRBJ2-1, with 11 bases aligning to TRBD2. V was pared by 2 bases and J by 9 bases, with 7 bases of the junction left unmatched. This CDR3 region has 15 residues. Germline lookup yields CDR1 SGHRS and CDR2 YFSETQ. The CDR3 bases that were read are TGCGCCAGCAGCTTCTTAGCGGGGGGGCCCGGTGAG. It specifies CASSFLAGGPGE. The full CDR3 protein reads CASSFLAGGPGEQFF.

This clone came up many times. The sequenced fragment ends 3 residues before the CDR3 boundary, so the rest is inferred from the germline J gene. J is TRBJ2-3 and V is TRBV5-1; no clear D gene. The CDR3 length is 15 residues. V was shortened by 3 bases and J by 2 bases, with 13 bases between the two germline ends. Germline V gene lookup returns CDR1 SGHRS and CDR2 YFSETQ. CDR3 protein: CASSYLSADTDTQYF. CDR3 DNA, as far as it was read: TGCGCCAGCAGCTACCTTTCCGCGGACACAGATACG. Complete variable domain (other parts from reference TRBV5-1 and TRBJ2-3): KAGVTQTPRYLIKTRGQQVTLSCSPISGHRSVSWYQQTPGQGLQFLFEYFSETQRNKGNFPGRFSGRQFSNSRSEMNVSTLELGDSALYLCASSYLSADTDTQYFGPGTRLTVL.

This clone appeared many times. The CDR3 end falls 3 residues outside the read, so it is completed with the germline J gene. The chain carries TRBV3-1 (or the pseudogene TRBV3-2) and TRBJ2-1; weak D call: TRBD2 (6 bases). Looked up from germline, CDR1 is LGHDT and CDR2 is YNNKEL (reference sequence). V lost 2 bases to trimming and J lost 7 bases, with 12 bases between them. The CDR3 length is 14 residues. The CDR3 DNA, read in part, is TGTGCCAGCAGCCAATATGGAGGGTTGAATGAG. This translates into CASSQYGGLNE. From start to end, the CDR3 is CASSQYGGLNEQFF.

A note on this clone: A read error may explain this, as a much larger clone is one base away. The CDR3 end falls 3 residues outside the read, so it is completed with the germline J gene. This chain links TRBV18 with TRBJ2-3, with no clear D. The CDR3 extends over 11 amino acids. Germline CDR1 KGHSH, CDR2 LQKENI. This CDR3 is CASSPTGPQYF. The sequenced part of the CDR3 DNA is TGTGCCAGCTCACCAACTGGGCCG. Supplemented by reference TRBV18 and TRBJ2-3, the full variable domain reads NAGVMQNPRHLVRRRGQEARLRCSPMKGHSHVYWYRQLPEEGLKFMVYLQKENIIDESGMPKERFSAEFPKEGPSILRIQQVVRGDSAAYFCASSPTGPQYFGPGTRLTVL.

In its sample, this clone was seen many times. The sequenced fragment ends 3 residues before the CDR3 boundary, so the rest is inferred from the germline J gene. The chain links TRBV2 to TRBJ2-3; D might be TRBD2 (6 bases). Germline CDR1 and CDR2: SNHLY and FYNNEI. The CDR3 covers 15 residues. With 5 bases removed from V and 6 bases from J, the gap between germline ends came to 18 bases. The CDR3 bases that were read are TGTGCCAGCAGTCTCCGGTGGGGGGTCAGGGATACG. Amino acid sequence: CASSLRWGVRDT. In full, the CDR3 reads CASSLRWGVRDTQYF.

In regard to this clone: The sequenced fragment ends 3 residues before the CDR3 boundary, so the rest is inferred from the germline J gene. The chain carries TRBV11-2 and TRBJ2-3; either TRBD1 or TRBD2 may supply D (5 bases each). The length of the CDR3 is 13 residues. CDR1 is SGHAT and CDR2 is FQNNGV in the germline V gene. The CDR3 DNA, read in part, is TGTGCCAGCAGCTCAGGGAGCAATCAGCCG. As protein: CASSSGSNQP. The whole CDR3 protein reads CASSSGSNQPQYF.

There are many counts of this clone. Coverage ceases 3 residues before the CDR3 finishes, and the germline J gene fills in the end. The same CDR3 can be traced to other DNA sequences in this sample. The rearrangement links TRBV5-1 to TRBJ2-2, with D possibly being TRBD2 (5 bases). V was clipped by 4 bases and J by 3 bases, with 7 bases between them. The V gene's germline CDR1 is SGHRS and CDR2 YFSETQ. CDR3 length equals 13 residues. The CDR3 DNA, read in part, is TGCGCCAGCAGCCCCGGGGACACCGGGGAG. Encoded protein: CASSPGDTGE. The CDR3 reads in full as CASSPGDTGELFF.

This clone was counted ten times or more. Coverage ceases 3 residues before the CDR3 finishes, and the germline J gene fills in the end. This chain connects TRBV5-6 to TRBJ2-4; D is uncertain. Germline V gene lookup returns CDR1 SGHDT and CDR2 YYEEEE. The CDR3 consists of 13 residues. The CDR3 reads CASSLGLGHGQYF. CDR3 DNA, as far as it was read: TGTGCCAGCAGCTTGGGTCTGGGCCACGGT.

This clone has a count of ten or more. The read gets to within 3 residues of the CDR3 end, and the germline J gene fills in the rest. The chain joins TRBV30 to TRBJ1-4; D perhaps matches TRBD1 (5 bases). CDR1 is GTSNPN and CDR2 is SVGIG in the germline V gene (reference sequence). V was clipped by 4 bases and J by 6 bases, with 18 bases between them. The CDR3 loop spans 15 amino acids. The CDR3 sequence: CAWTHGVGGDEKLFF. The covered CDR3 bases are TGTGCCTGGACACATGGCGTGGGGGGTGATGAAAAA.

CDR3 sequence reads: CASIPPGGNYGYTF. CDR3 DNA, as far as it was read: TGTGCCAGCATCCCCCCAGGGGGCAACTATGGC. V is TRBV19 and J is TRBJ1-2; 8 nucleotides match TRBD1. The read terminates 3 residues ahead of where the CDR3 ends, so the germline J gene completes it. After removal of 9 bases from V and 2 bases from J, the junction contained 8 bases not matched to a gene. The length of the CDR3 is 14 residues. Germline V gene lookup returns CDR1 LNHDA and CDR2 SQIVND (reference sequence).

Many counts were recorded for this clone. The read gets to within 3 residues of the CDR3 end, and the germline J gene fills in the rest. The chain combines TRBV30 with TRBJ1-1, with D perhaps matching TRBD1 (6 bases). The V gene lost 8 bases and the J gene lost 5 bases, with 21 bases spanning the gap. Germline CDR1 and CDR2: GTSNPN and SVGIG (reference sequence). The CDR3 runs 14 residues. The sequenced part of the CDR3 DNA is TGTGCCGGCCGAACAACAGGGAGTGGAACTGAA. This translates into CAGRTTGSGTE. In full, the CDR3 is CAGRTTGSGTEAFF.

There are many counts of this clone. The DNA ends 3 residues before the CDR3 does, and the rest of the CDR3 is filled in from the germline J gene. The chain has TRBV20-1 and TRBJ2-3, with D possibly TRBD1 on 5 matching bases. Germline loops: CDR1 DFQATT, CDR2 SNEGSKA (reference sequence). CDR3 length: 15 amino acids. The CDR3: CSARLSTGDRYTQYF. Partial CDR3 DNA: TGCAGTGCTAGACTTAGTACGGGCGACAGATACACG.

This clone showed up many times. The CDR3 end falls 3 residues outside the read, so it is completed with the germline J gene. The J gene is TRBJ2-2, the V gene TRBV5-1; 9 bases match TRBD2. The CDR3 loop spans 17 amino acids. CDR1 and CDR2 (germline): SGHRS, YFSETQ. The trim removed 0 bases at V and 2 bases at J, leaving 5 bases unmatched. CDR3 bases read: TGCGCCAGCAGCTTGGGAAGCGGGGGGCTCAACACCGGGGAG. It specifies CASSLGSGGLNTGE. The full CDR3 sequence reads CASSLGSGGLNTGELFF.

This clone has at least ten counts. The read ends 3 residues before the CDR3 terminus; that terminus is restored from the germline J gene. This chain links TRBV2 with TRBJ2-5; possibly TRBD2 for D (5 bases). The CDR3 totals 15 residues. The V and J ends lost 6 bases and 1 base respectively, with 15 bases between them. The germline V gene has CDR1 SNHLY and CDR2 FYNNEI. The CDR3 DNA, read in part, is TGTGCCAGCAGCGCCACCCGGACTGGCCAAGAGACC. Residues: CASSATRTGQET. The entire CDR3 is CASSATRTGQETQYF.

This clone was picked up many times. The read ends 3 residues before the CDR3 terminus; that terminus is restored from the germline J gene. The V call is TRBV2, the J call TRBJ1-6; 10 nucleotides line up with TRBD1. Unmatched junction bases numbered 11, after V lost 7 bases and J lost 8 bases. The CDR3 has 16 amino acids. The V gene's germline CDR1 is SNHLY and CDR2 FYNNEI. The chain's CDR3 is CASMQGTGAYDSPLHF. Incomplete CDR3 DNA: TGTGCCAGCATGCAAGGGACAGGGGCGTACGATTCACCC.

This clone appeared many times. The read terminates 3 residues before the CDR3 end, so the remaining end is supplied by the germline J gene. This chain links TRBV20-1 with TRBJ1-2, with a weak D call TRBD1 (6 bases). Germline CDR1 is DFQATT and CDR2 is SNEGSKA (reference sequence). The CDR3 loop spans 15 amino acids. Partial CDR3 DNA: TGCAGTGCTCCAACCCCCGAACTAGCGGGGGCAGAC. This gives the protein CSAPTPELAGAD. The full CDR3 sequence reads CSAPTPELAGADYTF.

This clone occurred many times. The read finishes 3 residues shy of the CDR3 end, and the germline J gene is used to complete it. This chain links TRBV20-1 with TRBJ2-3, with 8 bases lining up with TRBD2. Germline lookup yields CDR1 DFQATT and CDR2 SNEGSKA (reference sequence). V gave up 5 bases and J gave up 0 bases; unmatched junction bases: 4. The CDR3 runs to 14 residues. The part of the CDR3 DNA that was read is TGCAGTGCTGGGCGGGGGGTTAGCACAGATACG. Its protein product is CSAGRGVSTDT. The whole CDR3 reads CSAGRGVSTDTQYF.

This clone was observed at least ten times. The CDR3 extends 3 residues past the end of the read, so its final part is completed from the germline J gene. The V call is TRBV11-2, the J call TRBJ2-2; 7 positions match TRBD2. The CDR3 is 15 amino acids. CDR1 and CDR2 from the germline V gene are SGHAT and FQNNGV. The V gene end was trimmed by 4 bases and the J gene end by 1 base; junction bases not matched to a gene: 3. The CDR3 bases that were read are TGTGCCAGCAGCTACGGGACTAAGAACACCGGGGAG. It codes for CASSYGTKNTGE. The full CDR3 protein reads CASSYGTKNTGELFF. The complete variable domain, with remaining parts taken from reference TRBV11-2 and TRBJ2-2, reads EAGVAQSPRYKIIEKRQSVAFWCNPISGHATLYWYQQILGQGPKLLIQFQNNGVVDDSQLPKDRFSAERLKGVDSTLKIQPAKLEDSAVYLCASSYGTKNTGELFFGEGSRLTVL.

The sample holds many counts of this clone. The CDR3 is cut off 3 residues early in the read; its end comes from the germline J gene. V usage is TRBV10-3 and J usage is TRBJ1-2; D not certain. Germline V gene sequence: CDR1 ENHRY, CDR2 SYGVKD. The CDR3 has 11 amino acids. Partial CDR3 DNA: TGTGCCATCGCCTACACAGATACC. As protein: CAIAYTDT. In full, the CDR3 is CAIAYTDTYTF.

This clone occurred many times. CDR3 sequence: CASSFSQGINQPQHF. The CDR3 bases that were read are TGTGCCAGCAGCTTTAGTCAGGGGATAAATCAGCCC. The rearrangement joins TRBV7-2 to TRBJ1-5, with a tentative D call TRBD1 (6 bases). The CDR3 extends 3 residues past the end of the read, so its final part is completed from the germline J gene. CDR1 and CDR2 from the germline V gene are SGHTA and FQGNSA. The CDR3 length is 15 residues. Trimming cost V 3 bases and J 4 bases, with 13 bases left between them.

The sample holds many counts of this clone. The read is 3 residues too short to cover the CDR3 end, so that end is filled in from the germline J gene. The chain links TRBV6-1 to TRBJ2-1; TRBD1 aligns across 9 bases. The CDR3 is 16 amino acids. The germline gives CDR1 MNHNS, CDR2 SASEGT. The V gene end was trimmed by 4 bases and the J gene end by 4 bases; junction bases not matched to a gene: 8. The CDR3 reads CASSGRSGTGYNEQFF. The CDR3 bases that were read are TGTGCCAGCAGTGGACGATCCGGGACAGGGTACAATGAG.

This clone was detected many times. The CDR3 goes on 3 residues after the read ends, and that part is filled in from the germline J gene. The chain joins TRBV20-1 to TRBJ1-6; TRBD1 might be the D (5 bases). V lost 2 bases to trimming and J lost 7 bases, with 18 bases between them. The CDR3 extends over 16 amino acids. Germline assignment: CDR1 DFQATT and CDR2 SNEGSKA (reference sequence). CDR3: CSARIMQGGENSPLHF. CDR3 DNA, as far as it was read: TGCAGTGCTAGAATTATGCAGGGCGGTGAGAATTCACCC.

This clone came up many times. CDR3 DNA (partial): TGTGCCAGCGGGGGACAGAATTCCTACAATGAG. Encoded protein: CASGGQNSYNE. In full, the CDR3 reads CASGGQNSYNEQFF. The rearrangement uses TRBV5-4 and TRBJ2-1; 7 bases are a match to TRBD1. The read gets to within 3 residues of the CDR3 end, and the germline J gene fills in the rest. The length of the CDR3 is 14 residues. The germline CDR1 and CDR2 sequences are SGHNT and YYREEE (reference sequence). J was trimmed by 1 base and V by 7 bases; bases with no gene match: 5. Combining the CDR3 with reference TRBV5-4 and TRBJ2-1 gives the whole variable domain ETGVTQSPTHLIKTRGQQVTLRCSSQSGHNTVSWYQQALGQGPQFIFQYYREEENGRGNFPPRFSGLQFPNYSSELNVNALELDDSALYLCASGGQNSYNEQFFGPGTRLTVL.

This clone was observed many times. The CDR3 extends 3 residues past the end of the read, so its final part is completed from the germline J gene. The gene calls are TRBV19 and TRBJ1-1; 8 bases match TRBD1. The CDR3 runs 14 residues. J was trimmed by 0 bases and V by 6 bases; bases with no gene match: 3. Germline V gene sequence: CDR1 LNHDA, CDR2 SQIVND (reference sequence). CDR3 DNA, as far as it was read: TGTGCCAGTAGAAGACAGGGGATGAACACTGAA. Its translation: CASRRQGMNTE. The whole CDR3 reads CASRRQGMNTEAFF.

Ten or more counts support this clone. The CDR3 goes on 3 residues after the read ends, and that part is filled in from the germline J gene. The chain couples TRBV2 to TRBJ2-1, with 10 bases fitting TRBD2. The CDR3 consists of 15 residues. Per germline, CDR1 SNHLY and CDR2 FYNNEI. With 6 bases clipped from V and 5 bases from J, the junction kept 7 bases outside the gene matches. The CDR3 bases that were read are TGTGCCAGCAGCCCTGGACTAGCGGTGAACAATGAG. Residues: CASSPGLAVNNE. The full CDR3 protein is CASSPGLAVNNEQFF.

This clone turned up a few times. Read coverage stops 3 residues before the CDR3 terminus; the germline J gene supplies the remainder. The identical CDR3 is also encoded by other nucleotide sequences in the sample. The chain uses TRBV5-6 and TRBJ1-2; tentative D call: TRBD1 (5 bases). The CDR3 has 13 residues. In germline, CDR1 is SGHDT, CDR2 YYEEEE. CDR3 residues: CASSSGLERGYTF. The CDR3 bases that were read are TGTGCCAGCAGCTCGGGACTGGAACGGGGC.